This record covers a single TCR beta chain. V lost 2 bases, J lost 2 bases, and 4 bases stayed unmatched. Germline values: CDR1 MNHEY, CDR2 SMNVEV (reference sequence). The CDR3 spans 15 residues. As handled by the study authors: Quantification of nucleated cells was approximated via reference gene primer amplification. Sequencing used immunoSEQ multiplex PCR; TCRdb keeps in-frame clones, though not all of them. The V and J calls and clone size are taken from that table; D and trimming were inferred from the DNA. The sample holds roughly 30,000 clones; nearly 95% are singletons and the top ten take 4% to 6.5%. This record belongs to a study of blood T cell repertoires in COVID-19. About the study: Samples taken during acute and convalescent COVID-19 were collected in the United States, Italy and Spain. Sources were T cells, B-cell-depleted T cells, or PBMCs; the material itself was cDNA or gDNA.

The rearrangement joins TRBV27 to TRBJ2-3; 7 nucleotides align to TRBD2. This TCR came from a human donor in a cohort sampled during active COVID-19. Sequenced material: peripheral blood. Here the CDR3 DNA reads TGTGCCAGCAGTTTAGCGGGAGTTTTCACAGATACGCAGTATTTT. Translating gives CASSLAGVFTDTQYF.